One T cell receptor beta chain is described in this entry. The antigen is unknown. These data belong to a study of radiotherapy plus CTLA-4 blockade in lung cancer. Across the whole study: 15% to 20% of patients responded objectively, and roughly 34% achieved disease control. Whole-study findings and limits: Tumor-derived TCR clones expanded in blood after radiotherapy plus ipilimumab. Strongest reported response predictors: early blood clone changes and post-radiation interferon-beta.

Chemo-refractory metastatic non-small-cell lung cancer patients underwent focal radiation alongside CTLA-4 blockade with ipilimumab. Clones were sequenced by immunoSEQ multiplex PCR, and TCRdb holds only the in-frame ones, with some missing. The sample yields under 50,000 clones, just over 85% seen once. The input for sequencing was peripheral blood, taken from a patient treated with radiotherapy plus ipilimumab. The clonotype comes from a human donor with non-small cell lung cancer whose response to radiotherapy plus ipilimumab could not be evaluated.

The CDR3 region has the DNA TGTGCCAGCAGCCCAGGGTCGAAGAGTGAAAAACTGTTTTTT. As protein: CASSPGSKSEKLFF. This sequence joins TRBV11-2 and TRBJ1-4; D is possibly TRBD1 (5 bases). This CDR3 has 14 residues. Trimming cost V 5 bases and J 7 bases, with 14 bases left between them. CDR1 SGHAT and CDR2 FQNNGV come from the germline V gene.